This T cell receptor beta chain is from a study of cytomegalovirus exposure and HLA in healthy donors. Findings and limits, study-wide: After further analysis at a later stage, 16,951 TCR beta sequences were associated with HLA alleles at 0.05 false discovery rate. For cytomegalovirus status, the classifier reportedly gave diagnoses with high specificity and sensitivity.

PCR employed 60 Vbeta and 13 Jbeta primers. Using immunoSEQ multiplex PCR, the repertoire was profiled, and TCRdb retains in-frame clones only, with some absent. The sample carries fewer than 200,000 clones, about 80% recorded once. Note on this clone: Antigen unknown.

The sample was PBMCs. The receptor comes from a woman between 50 and 59 years old in good health and CMV-seronegative.

CDR3 loop: CANTDRLNTEAFF. CDR3 in DNA: TGTGCCAACACGGACAGGCTGAACACTGAAGCTTTCTTT. The J gene is TRBJ1-1, the V gene TRBV6-5, with 7 bases identical to TRBD1. Germline V gives CDR1 MNHEY, CDR2 SVGAGI. The trim removed 10 bases at V and 0 bases at J, leaving 5 bases unmatched. This CDR3 has 13 residues.